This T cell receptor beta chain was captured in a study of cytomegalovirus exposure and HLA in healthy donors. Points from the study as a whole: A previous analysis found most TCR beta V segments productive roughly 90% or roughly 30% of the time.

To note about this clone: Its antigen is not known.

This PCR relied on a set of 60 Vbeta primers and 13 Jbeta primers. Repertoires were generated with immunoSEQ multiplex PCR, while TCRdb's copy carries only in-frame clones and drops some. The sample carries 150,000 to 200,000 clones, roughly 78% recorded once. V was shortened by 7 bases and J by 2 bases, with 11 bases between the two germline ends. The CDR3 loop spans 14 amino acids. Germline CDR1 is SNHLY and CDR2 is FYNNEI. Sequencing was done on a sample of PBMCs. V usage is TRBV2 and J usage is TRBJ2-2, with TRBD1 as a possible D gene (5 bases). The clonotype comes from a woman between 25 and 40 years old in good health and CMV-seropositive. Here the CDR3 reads CASNVDSNTGELFF. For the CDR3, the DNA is TGTGCCAGCAATGTCGACAGTAACACCGGGGAGCTGTTTTTT.